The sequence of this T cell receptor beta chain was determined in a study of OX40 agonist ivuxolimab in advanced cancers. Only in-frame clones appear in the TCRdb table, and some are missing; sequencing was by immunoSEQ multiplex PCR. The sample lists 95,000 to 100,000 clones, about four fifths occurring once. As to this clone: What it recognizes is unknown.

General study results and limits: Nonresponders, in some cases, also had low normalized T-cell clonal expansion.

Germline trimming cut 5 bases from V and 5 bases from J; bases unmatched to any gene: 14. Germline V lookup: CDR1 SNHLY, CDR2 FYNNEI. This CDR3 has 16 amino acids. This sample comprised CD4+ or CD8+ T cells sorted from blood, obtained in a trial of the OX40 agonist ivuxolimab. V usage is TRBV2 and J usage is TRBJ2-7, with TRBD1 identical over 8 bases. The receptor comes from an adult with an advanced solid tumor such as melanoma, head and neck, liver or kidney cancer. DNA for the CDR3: TGTGCCAGCAGTCGACAGGGGACCCCAATCACCCACGAGCAGTACTTC. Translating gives CASSRQGTPITHEQYF.